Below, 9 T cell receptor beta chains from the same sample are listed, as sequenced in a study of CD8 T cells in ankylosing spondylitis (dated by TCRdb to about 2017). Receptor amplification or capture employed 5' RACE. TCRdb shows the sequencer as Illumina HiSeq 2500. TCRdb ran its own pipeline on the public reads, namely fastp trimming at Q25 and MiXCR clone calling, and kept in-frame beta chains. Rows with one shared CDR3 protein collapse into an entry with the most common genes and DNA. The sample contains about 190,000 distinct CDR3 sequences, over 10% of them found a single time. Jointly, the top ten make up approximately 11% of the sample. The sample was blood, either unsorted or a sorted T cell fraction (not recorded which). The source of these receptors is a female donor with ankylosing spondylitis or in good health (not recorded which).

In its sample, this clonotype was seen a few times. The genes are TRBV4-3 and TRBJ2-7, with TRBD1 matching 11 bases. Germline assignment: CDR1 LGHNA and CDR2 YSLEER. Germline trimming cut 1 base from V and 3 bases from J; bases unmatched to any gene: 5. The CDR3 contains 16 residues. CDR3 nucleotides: TGCGCCAGCAGCCAAGTCGGGACAGGGGGACTCTACGAGCAGTACTTC. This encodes CASSQVGTGGLYEQYF.

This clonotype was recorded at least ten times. The chain's CDR3 is CSARNGSVIEQFF. The DNA for the CDR3 is TGCAGTGCTAGGAACGGGAGTGTGATTGAGCAGTTCTTC. This sequence joins TRBV20-1 and TRBJ2-1; TRBD2 might be the D (6 bases). The CDR3 contains 13 residues. Deletions cut 3 bases from V and 9 bases from J, with 15 bases between. CDR1 and CDR2 (germline): DFQATT, SNEGSKA (reference sequence).

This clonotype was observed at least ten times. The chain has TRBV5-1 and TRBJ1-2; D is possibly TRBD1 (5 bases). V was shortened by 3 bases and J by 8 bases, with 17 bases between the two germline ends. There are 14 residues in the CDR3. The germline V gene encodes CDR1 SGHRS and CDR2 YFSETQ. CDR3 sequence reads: CASSSDGGFGGYTF. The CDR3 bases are TGCGCCAGCAGCTCCGACGGGGGGTTTGGCGGCTACACCTTC.

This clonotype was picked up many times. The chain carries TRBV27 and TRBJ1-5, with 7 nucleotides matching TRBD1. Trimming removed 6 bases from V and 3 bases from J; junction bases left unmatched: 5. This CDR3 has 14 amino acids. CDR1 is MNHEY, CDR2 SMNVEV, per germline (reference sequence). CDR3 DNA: TGTGCCAGCAGCCGGGGACAGTACAATCAGCCCCAGCATTTT. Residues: CASSRGQYNQPQHF.

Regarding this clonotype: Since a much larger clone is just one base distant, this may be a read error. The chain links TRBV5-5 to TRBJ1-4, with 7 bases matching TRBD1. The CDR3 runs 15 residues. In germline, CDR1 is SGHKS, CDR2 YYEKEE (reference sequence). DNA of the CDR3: TGTTCCAGCAGCCAAACAGGGGCAACTAATGAAAAACTGTTTTTT. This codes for CSSSQTGATNEKLFF.

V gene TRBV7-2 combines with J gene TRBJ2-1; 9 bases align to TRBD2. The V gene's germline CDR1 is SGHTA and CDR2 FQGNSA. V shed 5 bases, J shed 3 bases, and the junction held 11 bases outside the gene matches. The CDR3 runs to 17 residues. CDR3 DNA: TGTGCCAGCAGCCCTCAGAGGGCTAGCGGGATCTACAATGAGCAGTTCTTC. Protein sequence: CASSPQRASGIYNEQFF.

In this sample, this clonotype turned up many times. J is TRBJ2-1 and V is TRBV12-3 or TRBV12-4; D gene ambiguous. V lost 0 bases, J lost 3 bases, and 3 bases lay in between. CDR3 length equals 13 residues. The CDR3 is CASSLASYNEQFF. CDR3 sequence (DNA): TGTGCCAGCAGTTTAGCTAGCTACAATGAGCAGTTCTTC.

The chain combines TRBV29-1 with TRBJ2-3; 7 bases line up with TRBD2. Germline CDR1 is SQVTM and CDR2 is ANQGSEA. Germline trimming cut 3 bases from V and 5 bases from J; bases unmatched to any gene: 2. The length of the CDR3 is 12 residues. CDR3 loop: CSVDPGGDTQYF. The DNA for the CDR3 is TGCAGCGTTGACCCGGGGGGAGATACGCAGTATTTT.

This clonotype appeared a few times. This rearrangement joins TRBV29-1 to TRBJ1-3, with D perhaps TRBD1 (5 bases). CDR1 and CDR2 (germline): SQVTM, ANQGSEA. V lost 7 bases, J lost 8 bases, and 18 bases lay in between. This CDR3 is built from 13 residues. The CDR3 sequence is CSAGIGVRDTIYF. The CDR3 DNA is TGCAGCGCCGGAATCGGGGTCAGGGACACCATATATTTT.